Reported below is one T cell receptor (beta chain). At one of its ends the junction is not consistent with the germline gene, which may arise from a read error. Generated by immunoSEQ multiplex PCR, the TCRdb table keeps only in-frame clones and is missing some. The sample shows some 69,000 clones, around 83% of them seen only once. The sample comes from a study of OX40 agonist ivuxolimab in advanced cancers. CDR1 is PRHDT, CDR2 FYEKMQ, per germline (reference sequence). This CDR3 has 14 amino acids. Sequencing used CD4+ or CD8+ T cells sorted from blood, obtained in a trial of the OX40 agonist ivuxolimab. The receptor was derived from an adult with an advanced solid tumor such as melanoma, head and neck, liver or kidney cancer. The genes are TRBV13 and TRBJ2-7, with TRBD1 matching 8 bases. CDR3 coding DNA: TGTGCCAACAGCTTACTCCAGGGGGCTAACGAGCAGTACTTC. It translates to CANSLLQGANEQYF.